This TCR beta chain was captured in a study of T cell changes during pregnancy in multiple sclerosis. V was clipped by 1 base and J by 9 bases; unmatched bases: 8. Germline V gives CDR1 SEHNR, CDR2 FQNEAQ (reference sequence). There are 15 residues in the CDR3. The table came from immunoSEQ multiplex PCR; TCRdb's copy has only in-frame clones and leaves some out. The repertoire holds around 120,000 clones, with more than 85% as singletons. The TCR originated in a female donor with multiple sclerosis, enrolled in a pregnancy study. This specimen consisted of peripheral blood, obtained after pregnancy. The J gene is TRBJ2-1, the V gene TRBV7-9, with 8 bases aligning to TRBD2. The DNA for the CDR3 is TGTGCCAGCAGCTTAGTAGCGGGGCGGGCCCGTGAGCAGTTCTTC. It encodes CASSLVAGRAREQFF. Variable domain in full (rest from reference TRBV7-9 and TRBJ2-1): DTGVSQNPRHKITKRGQNVTFRCDPISEHNRLYWYRQTLGQGPEFLTYFQNEAQLEKSRLLSDRFSAERPKGSFSTLEIQRTEQGDSAMYLCASSLVAGRAREQFFGPGTRLTVL.